This T cell receptor beta chain came from a study of long-term antiretroviral therapy in people with HIV. V dropped 3 bases and J dropped 1 base, with 12 bases sitting between them. The CDR3 length is 15 residues. Germline V gene data show CDR1 as LNHDA and CDR2 as SQIVND (reference sequence). Researchers report immunoSEQ v3.0 was run at survey level. Libraries were prepared by immunoSEQ multiplex PCR; TCRdb keeps only in-frame clonotypes and omits some of them. The sample contains 20,000 to 25,000 clones, around 80% of which appear only once. This clonotype was obtained from a middle-aged woman with HIV. The chain is built from TRBV19 and TRBJ1-2; no reliable D call. The sequencing here drew on unsorted PBMCs, taken 0.5 years after starting antiretroviral therapy. The CDR3 protein is CASSIPFRSNYGYTF. CDR3 bases: TGTGCCAGTAGTATCCCGTTCAGGAGTAACTATGGCTACACCTTC.